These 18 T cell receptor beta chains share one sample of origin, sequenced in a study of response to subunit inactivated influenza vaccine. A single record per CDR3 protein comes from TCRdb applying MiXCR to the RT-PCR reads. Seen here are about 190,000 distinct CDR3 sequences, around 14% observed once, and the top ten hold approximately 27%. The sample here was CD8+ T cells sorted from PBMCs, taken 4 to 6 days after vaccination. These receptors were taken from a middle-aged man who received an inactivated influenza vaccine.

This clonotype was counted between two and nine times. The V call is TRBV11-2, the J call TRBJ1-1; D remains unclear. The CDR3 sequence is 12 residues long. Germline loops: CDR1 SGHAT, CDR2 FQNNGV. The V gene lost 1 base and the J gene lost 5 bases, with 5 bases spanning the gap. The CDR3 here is CASSLARTEAFF. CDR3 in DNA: TGTGCCAGCAGCTTAGCTCGGACTGAAGCTTTCTTT.

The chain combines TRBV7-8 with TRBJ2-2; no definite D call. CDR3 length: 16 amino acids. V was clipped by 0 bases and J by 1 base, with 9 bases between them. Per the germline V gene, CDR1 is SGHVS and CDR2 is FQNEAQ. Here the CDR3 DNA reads TGTGCCAGCAGCTTAGCGTTACCTCTGAACACCGGGGAGCTGTTTTTT. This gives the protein CASSLALPLNTGELFF.

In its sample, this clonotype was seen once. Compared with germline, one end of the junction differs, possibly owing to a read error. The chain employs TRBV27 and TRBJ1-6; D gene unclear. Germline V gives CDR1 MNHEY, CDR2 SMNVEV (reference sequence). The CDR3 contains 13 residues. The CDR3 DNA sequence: TGTGCCTGCAGTTCCCTGGGTAATTCACCCCTCCACTTT. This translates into CACSSLGNSPLHF.

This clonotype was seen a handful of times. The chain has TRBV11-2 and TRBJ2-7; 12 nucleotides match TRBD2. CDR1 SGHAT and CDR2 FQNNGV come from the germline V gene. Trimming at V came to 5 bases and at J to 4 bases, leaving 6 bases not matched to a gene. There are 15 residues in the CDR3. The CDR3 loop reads CASSETSGGWYEQYF. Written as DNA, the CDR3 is TGTGCCAGCAGCGAAACTAGCGGGGGGTGGTACGAGCAGTACTTC.

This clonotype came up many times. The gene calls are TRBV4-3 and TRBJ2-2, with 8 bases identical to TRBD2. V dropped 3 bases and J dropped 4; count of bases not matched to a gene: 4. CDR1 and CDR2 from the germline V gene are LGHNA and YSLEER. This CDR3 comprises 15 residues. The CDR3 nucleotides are TGCGCCAGCAGCCACCCCGGGAGGGGCACCGGGGAGCTGTTTTTT. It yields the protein CASSHPGRGTGELFF.

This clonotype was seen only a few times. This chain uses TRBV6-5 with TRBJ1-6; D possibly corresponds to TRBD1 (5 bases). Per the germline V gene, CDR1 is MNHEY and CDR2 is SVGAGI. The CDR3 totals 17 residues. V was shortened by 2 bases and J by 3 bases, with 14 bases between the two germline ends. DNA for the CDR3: TGTGCCAGCAGTTACCGACAGCTTTATCTCTATAATTCACCCCTCCACTTT. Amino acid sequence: CASSYRQLYLYNSPLHF.

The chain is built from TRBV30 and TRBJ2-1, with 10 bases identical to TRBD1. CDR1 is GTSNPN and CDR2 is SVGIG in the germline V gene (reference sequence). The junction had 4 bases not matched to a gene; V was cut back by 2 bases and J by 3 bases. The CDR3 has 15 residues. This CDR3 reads CAWSLGTGVYNEQFF. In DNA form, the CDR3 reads TGTGCCTGGAGTCTCGGGACAGGGGTCTACAATGAGCAGTTCTTC. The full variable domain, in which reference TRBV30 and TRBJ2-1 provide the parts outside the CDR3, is SQTIHQWPATLVQPVGSPLSLECTVEGTSNPNLYWYRQAAGRGLQLLFYSVGIGQISSEVPQNLSASRPQDRQFILSSKKLLLSDSGFYLCAWSLGTGVYNEQFFGPGTRLTVL.

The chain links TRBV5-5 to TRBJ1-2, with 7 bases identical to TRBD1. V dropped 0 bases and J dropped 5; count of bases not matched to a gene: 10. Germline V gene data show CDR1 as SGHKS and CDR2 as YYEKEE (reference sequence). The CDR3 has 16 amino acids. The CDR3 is CASSLVDRAPRYGYTF. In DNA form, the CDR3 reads TGTGCCAGCAGCTTGGTCGACAGGGCCCCTCGGTATGGCTACACCTTC.

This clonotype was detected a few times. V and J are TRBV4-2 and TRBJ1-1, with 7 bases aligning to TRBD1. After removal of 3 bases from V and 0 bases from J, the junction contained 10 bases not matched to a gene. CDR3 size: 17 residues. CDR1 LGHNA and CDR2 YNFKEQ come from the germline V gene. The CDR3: CASSHWGDSYMNTEAFF. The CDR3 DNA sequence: TGTGCCAGCAGCCATTGGGGGGACAGTTACATGAACACTGAAGCTTTCTTT.

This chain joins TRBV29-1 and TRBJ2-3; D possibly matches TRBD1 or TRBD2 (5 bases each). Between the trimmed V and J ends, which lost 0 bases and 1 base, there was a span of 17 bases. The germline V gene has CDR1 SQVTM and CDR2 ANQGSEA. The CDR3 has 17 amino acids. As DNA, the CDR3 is TGCAGCGTTGAAGATCCCGGGGTGGGGGACCGCACAGATACGCAGTATTTT. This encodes CSVEDPGVGDRTDTQYF.

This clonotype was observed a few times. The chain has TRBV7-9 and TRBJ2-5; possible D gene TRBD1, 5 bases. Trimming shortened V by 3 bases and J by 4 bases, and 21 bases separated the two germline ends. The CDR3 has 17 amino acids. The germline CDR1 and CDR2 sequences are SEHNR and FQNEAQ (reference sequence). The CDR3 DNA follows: TGTGCCAGCAGCTTTCCGGCAGGGATGAGTTATGTAGAGACCCAGTACTTC. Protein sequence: CASSFPAGMSYVETQYF. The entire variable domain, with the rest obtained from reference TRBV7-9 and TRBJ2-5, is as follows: DTGVSQNPRHKITKRGQNVTFRCDPISEHNRLYWYRQTLGQGPEFLTYFQNEAQLEKSRLLSDRFSAERPKGSFSTLEIQRTEQGDSAMYLCASSFPAGMSYVETQYFGPGTRLLVL.

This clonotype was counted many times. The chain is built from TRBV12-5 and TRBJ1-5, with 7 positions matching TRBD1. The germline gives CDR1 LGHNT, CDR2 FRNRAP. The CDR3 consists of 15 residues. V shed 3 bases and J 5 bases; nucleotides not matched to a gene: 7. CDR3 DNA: TGTGCTAGTGGTTTTGAGACAGGGTACGATCAGCCCCAGCATTTT. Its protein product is CASGFETGYDQPQHF.

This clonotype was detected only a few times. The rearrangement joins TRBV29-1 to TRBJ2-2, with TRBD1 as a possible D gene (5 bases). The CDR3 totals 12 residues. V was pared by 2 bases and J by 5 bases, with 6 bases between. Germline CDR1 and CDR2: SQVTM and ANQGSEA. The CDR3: CSVEKGTGELFF. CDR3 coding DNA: TGCAGCGTTGAAAAGGGGACCGGGGAGCTGTTTTTT.

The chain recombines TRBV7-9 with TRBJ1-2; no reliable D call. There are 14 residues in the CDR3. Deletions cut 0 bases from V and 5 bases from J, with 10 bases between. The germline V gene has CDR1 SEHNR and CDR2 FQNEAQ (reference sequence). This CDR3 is CASSLAGSPYGYTF. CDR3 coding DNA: TGTGCCAGCAGCTTAGCGGGCAGCCCGTATGGCTACACCTTC.

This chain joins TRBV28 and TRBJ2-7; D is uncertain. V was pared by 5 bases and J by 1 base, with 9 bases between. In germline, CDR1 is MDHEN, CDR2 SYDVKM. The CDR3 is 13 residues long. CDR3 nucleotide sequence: TGTGCCAGCAGTAGGGCTGAATCCTACGAGCAGTACTTC. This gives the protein CASSRAESYEQYF.

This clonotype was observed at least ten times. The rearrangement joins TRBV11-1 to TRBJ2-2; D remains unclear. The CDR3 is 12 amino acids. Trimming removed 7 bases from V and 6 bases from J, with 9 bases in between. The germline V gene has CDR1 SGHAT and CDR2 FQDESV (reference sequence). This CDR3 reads CASTPLPGELFF. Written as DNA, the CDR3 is TGTGCCAGCACCCCCCTACCCGGGGAGCTGTTTTTT. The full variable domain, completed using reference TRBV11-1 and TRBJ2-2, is EAEVAQSPRYKITEKSQAVAFWCDPISGHATLYWYRQILGQGPELLVQFQDESVVDDSQLPKDRFSAERLKGVDSTLKIQPAELGDSAMYLCASTPLPGELFFGEGSRLTVL.

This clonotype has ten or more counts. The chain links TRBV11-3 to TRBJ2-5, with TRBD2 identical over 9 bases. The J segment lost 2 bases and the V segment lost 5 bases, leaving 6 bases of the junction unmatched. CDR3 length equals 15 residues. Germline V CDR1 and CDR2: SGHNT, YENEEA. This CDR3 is CASSPGGGDQETQYF. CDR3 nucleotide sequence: TGTGCCAGCAGCCCCGGCGGGGGGGATCAAGAGACCCAGTACTTC.

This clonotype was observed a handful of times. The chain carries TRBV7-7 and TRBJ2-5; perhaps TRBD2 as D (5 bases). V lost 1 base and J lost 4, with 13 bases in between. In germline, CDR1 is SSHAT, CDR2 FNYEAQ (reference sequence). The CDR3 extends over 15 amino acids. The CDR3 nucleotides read TGTGCCAGCAGCTTAGGGTTTTCGGGATCAGAGACCCAGTACTTC. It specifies CASSLGFSGSETQYF.